The 32 T cell receptor beta chains presented below share a single source sample, sequenced in a study of blood T cell repertoires in COVID-19. Data came from immunoSEQ multiplex PCR; TCRdb stores just in-frame clones and leaves some out. The sample shows roughly 180,000 clones, roughly 85% of them seen only once. Sample: peripheral blood. These receptors all stem from a woman aged 45 to 65 with COVID-19, enrolled during active disease.

The chain has TRBV5-1 and TRBJ2-3; D not certain. V lost 6 bases and J 5 bases, leaving 16 bases between the germline ends. The CDR3 consists of 14 residues. Germline V gives CDR1 SGHRS, CDR2 YFSETQ. CDR3 sequence reads: CASIGSPPGDTQYF. In DNA form, the CDR3 reads TGCGCCAGCATTGGAAGCCCTCCGGGAGATACGCAGTATTTT.

The chain carries TRBV4-3 and TRBJ2-3; possible D gene TRBD2, 6 bases. The CDR3 runs to 16 residues. Germline loops: CDR1 LGHNA, CDR2 YSLEER. Trimming removed 1 base at V and 2 bases at J, with 13 bases between. The CDR3 DNA sequence: TGCGCCAGCAGCCAAGCTCCGGGGGAGTACACAGATACGCAGTATTTT. It is translated as CASSQAPGEYTDTQYF.

The rearrangement links TRBV5-1 to TRBJ2-5; 10 bases are a match to TRBD1. The CDR3 extends over 15 amino acids. V trimming: 3 bases; J trimming: 6 bases; junction bases outside the gene matches: 8. Germline CDR1 reads SGHRS; CDR2 reads YFSETQ. The DNA for the CDR3 is TGCGCCAGCAGCTCCACCGGGACAGGGGAAAAGACCCAGTACTTC. It is translated as CASSSTGTGEKTQYF. Looking up the rest from reference TRBV5-1 and TRBJ2-5 gives the full variable domain: KAGVTQTPRYLIKTRGQQVTLSCSPISGHRSVSWYQQTPGQGLQFLFEYFSETQRNKGNFPGRFSGRQFSNSRSEMNVSTLELGDSALYLCASSSTGTGEKTQYFGPGTRLLVL.

This rearrangement joins TRBV28 to TRBJ1-2, with a tentative D call TRBD1 (5 bases). This CDR3 region has 13 residues. Trimming pared 4 bases from V and 1 base from J, leaving 7 bases between. Germline CDR1 reads MDHEN; CDR2 reads SYDVKM. The CDR3: CASSWDFNYGYTF. For the CDR3, the DNA is TGTGCCAGCAGTTGGGACTTTAACTATGGCTACACCTTC.

In DNA form, the CDR3 reads TGTGCCAGCAGCCAAGATAGGGGGACAGAGAATCAGCCCCAGCATTTT. It translates to CASSQDRGTENQPQHF. The V and J genes are TRBV3-1 (or the pseudogene TRBV3-2) and TRBJ1-5; 7 nucleotides match TRBD1. This CDR3 has 16 amino acids. Germline CDR1 and CDR2: LGHDT and YNNKEL (reference sequence). Trimming took 0 bases from V and 4 from J; bases not matched to a gene: 6.

This clone was observed at least ten times. The rearrangement links TRBV11-2 to TRBJ2-5, with TRBD2 identical over 7 bases. Per the germline V gene, CDR1 is SGHAT and CDR2 is FQNNGV. This CDR3 spans 14 amino acids. V lost 5 bases to trimming and J lost 5 bases; unmatched junction nucleotides: 8. The CDR3: CASSQERGGETQYF. CDR3 DNA sequence: TGTGCCAGCAGCCAGGAGCGGGGTGGGGAGACCCAGTACTTC.

J is TRBJ2-1 and V is TRBV4-1, with a tentative D call TRBD2 (6 bases). The V gene's germline CDR1 is MGHRA and CDR2 YSYEKL. The CDR3 covers 19 residues. The ends were cut back, 0 bases at V and 5 bases at J, with 23 bases in the middle. The CDR3 DNA is TGCGCCAGCAGCCAAGATTGGGGAGTTGCGCGCGGGGAAAACAATGAGCAGTTCTTC. Amino acid sequence: CASSQDWGVARGENNEQFF.

Written as DNA, the CDR3 is TGTGCCAGCAGCCAGGAGGGACAGTCCAATCAGCCCCAGCATTTT. This codes for CASSQEGQSNQPQHF. This chain uses TRBV3-1 (or the pseudogene TRBV3-2) with TRBJ1-5; TRBD1 aligns across 7 bases. CDR1 LGHDT and CDR2 YNNKEL come from the germline V gene (reference sequence). Germline trimming cut 3 bases from V and 3 bases from J; bases unmatched to any gene: 5. The CDR3 is made up of 15 amino acids.

This clone was recorded only once. The genes are TRBV30 and TRBJ1-6; possible D gene TRBD1, 6 bases. Looked up from germline, CDR1 is GTSNPN and CDR2 is SVGIG (reference sequence). Trimming pared 3 bases from V and 8 bases from J, leaving 17 bases between. The CDR3 spans 15 residues. CDR3 sequence reads: CAWRGLRGPHSPLHF. The DNA for the CDR3 is TGTGCCTGGAGGGGGCTCAGGGGTCCTCATTCACCCCTCCACTTT.

The chain couples TRBV5-3 to TRBJ2-2; the match to TRBD2 covers 14 bases. TRBV5-3 is an ORF for which the function is uncertain. Trimming removed 3 bases from V and 0 bases from J; junction bases left unmatched: 4. The CDR3 is made up of 18 amino acids. The CDR3 is CARSYRTSGGSNTGELFF. The CDR3 DNA is TGTGCCAGAAGCTATCGGACTAGCGGGGGGTCGAACACCGGGGAGCTGTTTTTT.

About this clone: Other DNA sequences within the sample encode an identical CDR3. The V gene is TRBV7-9, the J gene TRBJ1-5; D unresolved. The V end lost 3 bases, the J end lost 2 bases, and 8 bases lay between the germline ends. This CDR3 comprises 14 residues. CDR1 and CDR2 from the germline V gene are SEHNR and FQNEAQ (reference sequence). The CDR3 nucleotides are TGTGCCAGCAGCTTTGGGCAGGGCAATCAGCCCCAGCATTTT. It is translated as CASSFGQGNQPQHF.

This clone was seen a handful of times. This rearrangement joins TRBV10-3 to TRBJ2-3; 10 nucleotides agree with TRBD2. CDR3 size: 18 residues. With 3 bases clipped from V and 0 bases from J, the junction kept 9 bases outside the gene matches. CDR1 and CDR2 (germline): ENHRY, SYGVKD. Here the CDR3 DNA reads TGTGCCATCAGTGACACTACCGGGACTAGCGCTAGCACAGATACGCAGTATTTT. It encodes CAISDTTGTSASTDTQYF.

CDR3 sequence: CASSFSPPGELFF. The CDR3 bases are TGTGCCAGCAGCTTTTCCCCTCCGGGGGAGCTGTTTTTT. The chain carries TRBV7-2 and TRBJ2-2; D uncertain. The CDR3 totals 13 residues. Germline loops: CDR1 SGHTA, CDR2 FQGNSA. V was clipped by 3 bases and J by 8 bases, with 10 bases between them.

This chain joins TRBV19 and TRBJ2-1; a weak D match, TRBD2 (6 bases). V lost 7 bases and J lost 9, with 16 bases in between. Germline lookup yields CDR1 LNHDA and CDR2 SQIVND (reference sequence). The CDR3 length is 13 residues. CDR3 in amino acids: CASTQRANTEQFF. Here the CDR3 DNA reads TGTGCCAGTACCCAGCGGGCAAATACTGAGCAGTTCTTC.

The chain carries TRBV10-1 and TRBJ2-5; D is unresolved. CDR1 is WNHNN and CDR2 is SYGVQD in the germline V gene (reference sequence). Trimming took off 1 base at V and 2 bases at J, with 14 bases between the two ends. The CDR3 length is 16 residues. The CDR3 DNA reads TGCGCCAGCAGTGAGTTGAACGACTCTCGACAAGAGACCCAGTACTTC. The encoded protein is CASSELNDSRQETQYF.

V gene TRBV5-1 combines with J gene TRBJ2-1; tentative D call: TRBD2 (6 bases). Germline V gene data show CDR1 as SGHRS and CDR2 as YFSETQ. This CDR3 comprises 16 residues. Deletions cut 0 bases from V and 1 base from J, with 11 bases between. DNA of the CDR3: TGCGCCAGCAGCTTGGGCGGCGGGGTTTCCTACAATGAGCAGTTCTTC. This sequence encodes CASSLGGGVSYNEQFF.

The CDR3 is CASRPTGNTGELFF. DNA for the CDR3: TGTGCCAGCAGACCGACAGGCAACACCGGGGAGCTGTTTTTT. This chain connects TRBV6-5 to TRBJ2-2; a possible D gene is TRBD1 (6 bases). The V end was cut by 6 bases, the J end by 2 bases, with 10 bases between. Germline CDR1 and CDR2: MNHEY and SVGAGI. CDR3 length: 14 amino acids.

This rearrangement joins TRBV7-4 to TRBJ2-1; the match to TRBD2 covers 11 bases. CDR1 is SGHVT and CDR2 is SQSDAQ in the germline V gene. The CDR3 consists of 16 residues. With V trimmed by 6 bases and J by 10 bases, 14 bases remained unmatched. CDR3 nucleotide sequence: TGTGCCAGCAGTTATACCGGGACTAGCGGTCCTGGGGAGCAGTTCTTC. It yields the protein CASSYTGTSGPGEQFF.

The V call is TRBV12-5, the J call TRBJ2-2; D might be TRBD1 (5 bases). Germline lookup yields CDR1 LGHNT and CDR2 FRNRAP. There are 15 residues in the CDR3. V shed 4 bases and J shed 2 bases, with 11 bases lying between them. DNA for the CDR3: TGTGCTAGTGGTTGGGGCGGCTTAAACACCGGGGAGCTGTTTTTT. Its protein is CASGWGGLNTGELFF.

In this sample, this clone turned up once. The DNA for the CDR3 is TGTGCCAGCAGCCCGGGACAGGCGAACTACGAGCAGTACTTC. Encoded protein: CASSPGQANYEQYF. The V gene is TRBV7-2, the J gene TRBJ2-7; the match to TRBD1 covers 8 bases. The CDR3 covers 14 residues. Trimming cost V 5 bases and J 3 bases; bases outside gene matches: 6. From germline, CDR1 is SGHTA and CDR2 FQGNSA.

The chain couples TRBV30 to TRBJ1-5, with 7 bases aligning to TRBD1. Per germline, CDR1 GTSNPN and CDR2 SVGIG (reference sequence). This CDR3 region has 14 residues. V was pared by 5 bases and J by 6 bases, with 10 bases of the junction left unmatched. CDR3 sequence: CAWGGQIVGQPQHF. The CDR3 DNA reads as TGTGCCTGGGGGGGACAGATCGTTGGTCAGCCCCAGCATTTT.

The J gene is TRBJ1-2, the V gene TRBV18; the D is unclear. The CDR3 has 14 amino acids. The germline V gene encodes CDR1 KGHSH and CDR2 LQKENI. The V gene lost 0 bases and the J gene lost 6 bases, with 11 bases spanning the gap. The CDR3 reads CASSPPPGFDGYTF. The CDR3 nucleotides read TGTGCCAGCTCACCACCCCCAGGCTTTGATGGCTACACCTTC.

Only a few counts were recorded for this clone. The genes are TRBV18 and TRBJ1-1; no reliable D call. The germline CDR1 and CDR2 sequences are KGHSH and LQKENI. The V end was cut by 6 bases, the J end by 3 bases, with 11 bases between. The CDR3 sequence is 13 residues long. Here the CDR3 reads CASSPGEDTEAFF. In DNA, the CDR3 is TGTGCCAGCTCCCCCGGTGAGGACACTGAAGCTTTCTTT. The full variable domain, in which reference TRBV18 and TRBJ1-1 provide the parts outside the CDR3, is NAGVMQNPRHLVRRRGQEARLRCSPMKGHSHVYWYRQLPEEGLKFMVYLQKENIIDESGMPKERFSAEFPKEGPSILRIQQVVRGDSAAYFCASSPGEDTEAFFGQGTRLTVV.

The J gene is TRBJ1-4, the V gene TRBV30; D call uncertain. Trimming took 0 bases from V and 6 from J, leaving 8 bases between them. Looked up from germline, CDR1 is GTSNPN and CDR2 is SVGIG (reference sequence). This CDR3 spans 13 amino acids. The CDR3 DNA is TGTGCCTGGAGTGTGGGCCTGGATGAAAAACTGTTTTTT. Protein product: CAWSVGLDEKLFF.

Here the CDR3 reads CASSPTPGPGEYF. The CDR3 coding sequence is TGCGCCAGCAGTCCCACACCGGGCCCCGGGGAGTATTTT. The rearrangement joins TRBV23-1 to TRBJ2-3; D might be TRBD2 (5 bases). TRBV23-1 is treated as an ORF (open reading frame) with a function not yet certain. The CDR3 runs 13 residues. The V end lost 4 bases, the J end lost 13 bases, and 18 bases lay between the germline ends.

The rearrangement links TRBV5-1 to TRBJ1-1, with 10 bases identical to TRBD1. Germline-derived CDR1 and CDR2 are SGHRS and YFSETQ. This CDR3 is 15 amino acids long. V was pared by 4 bases and J by 5 bases, with 8 bases of the junction left unmatched. The CDR3 sequence is CASSPGTGESTEAFF. The CDR3 DNA reads as TGCGCCAGCAGCCCCGGGACAGGGGAATCTACTGAAGCTTTCTTT. Filled out from reference TRBV5-1 and TRBJ1-1, the complete variable domain reads KAGVTQTPRYLIKTRGQQVTLSCSPISGHRSVSWYQQTPGQGLQFLFEYFSETQRNKGNFPGRFSGRQFSNSRSEMNVSTLELGDSALYLCASSPGTGESTEAFFGQGTRLTVV.

V gene TRBV6-1 combines with J gene TRBJ2-2, with D perhaps matching TRBD1 (5 bases). Germline V gene sequence: CDR1 MNHNS, CDR2 SASEGT. The CDR3 spans 14 residues. With 4 bases removed from V and 5 bases from J, the gap between germline ends came to 11 bases. The CDR3 spells CASSGRDRTGELFF. In nucleotides, the CDR3 is TGTGCCAGCAGTGGAAGAGACAGAACCGGGGAGCTGTTTTTT.

The chain is built from TRBV10-3 and TRBJ2-7, with D possibly TRBD2 on 7 matching bases. CDR3 length: 13 residues. V lost 4 bases to trimming and J lost 7 bases, with 14 bases between them. Germline CDR1 is ENHRY and CDR2 is SYGVKD. The CDR3 sequence is CAISGGQGGEQYF. CDR3 DNA sequence: TGTGCCATCAGTGGGGGGCAGGGAGGGGAGCAGTACTTC.

This chain joins TRBV4-1 and TRBJ2-7, with 7 positions matching TRBD2. The length of the CDR3 is 14 residues. Trimming cost V 2 bases and J 5 bases; bases outside gene matches: 6. Looked up from germline, CDR1 is MGHRA and CDR2 is YSYEKL. For the CDR3, the DNA is TGCGCCAGCAGCCAACTGGGGACTAATGACGAGCAGTACTTC. Residues: CASSQLGTNDEQYF.

V is TRBV30 and J is TRBJ2-7; TRBD2 might be the D (6 bases). V lost 5 bases, J lost 3 bases, and 17 bases lay in between. The CDR3 spans 14 residues. Germline CDR1 GTSNPN, CDR2 SVGIG (reference sequence). CDR3 amino acids: CAWGPGGAIYEQYF. The CDR3 region has the DNA TGTGCCTGGGGCCCTGGAGGGGCGATCTACGAGCAGTACTTC.

The rearrangement links TRBV3-1 (or the pseudogene TRBV3-2) to TRBJ2-1; 9 bases line up with TRBD2. The CDR3 has 17 amino acids. Germline CDR1 reads LGHDT; CDR2 reads YNNKEL (reference sequence). The J segment lost 5 bases and the V segment lost 0 bases, leaving 8 bases of the junction unmatched. CDR3 sequence: CASSQDEAGGLHNEQFF. CDR3 nucleotides: TGTGCCAGCAGCCAAGATGAAGCGGGGGGCCTCCACAATGAGCAGTTCTTC.

This sequence joins TRBV19 and TRBJ1-4, with D uncertain. From germline, CDR1 is LNHDA and CDR2 SQIVND (reference sequence). Trimming left V 6 bases short and J 12 bases short, with 11 bases between. There are 11 residues in the CDR3. For the CDR3, the DNA is TGTGCCAGTAGGCTGGAGGGTGAACTGTTTTTT. Its translation is CASRLEGELFF.